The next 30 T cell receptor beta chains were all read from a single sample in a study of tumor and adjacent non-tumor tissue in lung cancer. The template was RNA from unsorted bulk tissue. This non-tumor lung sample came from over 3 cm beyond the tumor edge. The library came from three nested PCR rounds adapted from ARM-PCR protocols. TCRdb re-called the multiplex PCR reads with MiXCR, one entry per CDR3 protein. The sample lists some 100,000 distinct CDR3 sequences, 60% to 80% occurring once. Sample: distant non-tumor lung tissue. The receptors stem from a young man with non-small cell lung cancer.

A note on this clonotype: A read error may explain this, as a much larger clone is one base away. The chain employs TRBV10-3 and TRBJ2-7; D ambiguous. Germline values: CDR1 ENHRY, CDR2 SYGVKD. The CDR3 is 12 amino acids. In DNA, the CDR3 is TGTGCCATCAGTGCGGAAGGCTACGAGCGGTACTTC. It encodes CAISAEGYERYF.

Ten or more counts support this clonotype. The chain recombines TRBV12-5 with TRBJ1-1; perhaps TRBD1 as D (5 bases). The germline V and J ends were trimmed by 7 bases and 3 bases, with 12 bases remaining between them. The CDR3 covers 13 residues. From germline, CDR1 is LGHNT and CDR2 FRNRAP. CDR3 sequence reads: CASASGTDTEAFF. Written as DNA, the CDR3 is TGTGCTAGTGCCTCCGGGACCGACACTGAAGCTTTCTTT.

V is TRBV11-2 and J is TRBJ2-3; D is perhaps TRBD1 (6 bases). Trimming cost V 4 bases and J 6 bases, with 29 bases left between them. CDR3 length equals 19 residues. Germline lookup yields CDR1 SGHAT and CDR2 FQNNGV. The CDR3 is CASSYGQGWHGGGRDTQYF. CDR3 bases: TGTGCCAGCAGCTATGGTCAGGGGTGGCACGGAGGTGGACGCGATACGCAGTATTTT.

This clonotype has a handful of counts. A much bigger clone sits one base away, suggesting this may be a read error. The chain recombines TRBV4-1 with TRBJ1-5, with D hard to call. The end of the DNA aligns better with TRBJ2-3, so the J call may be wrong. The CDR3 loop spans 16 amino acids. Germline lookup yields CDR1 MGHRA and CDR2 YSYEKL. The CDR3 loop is CASSQFPTVSNQPQYF. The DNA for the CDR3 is TGCGCCAGCAGCCAATTTCCTACAGTGAGCAATCAGCCCCAGTATTTT.

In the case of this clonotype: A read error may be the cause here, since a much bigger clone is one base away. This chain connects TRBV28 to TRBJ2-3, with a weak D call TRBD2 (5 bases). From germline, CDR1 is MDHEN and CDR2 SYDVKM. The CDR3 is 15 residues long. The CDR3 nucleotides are TGTGCCAGCAATTTAAGGAGGAGGAGCACAGATACGCAGTATTTT. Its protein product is CASNLRRRSTDTQYF.

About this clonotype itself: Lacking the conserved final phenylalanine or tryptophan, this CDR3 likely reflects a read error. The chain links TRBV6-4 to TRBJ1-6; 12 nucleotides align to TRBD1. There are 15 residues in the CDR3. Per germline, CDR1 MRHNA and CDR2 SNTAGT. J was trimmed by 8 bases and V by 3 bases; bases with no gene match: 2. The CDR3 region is CASSDGTGGDSPLHH. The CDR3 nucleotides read TGTGCCAGCAGTGATGGGACAGGGGGCGATTCACCCCTCCACCAT.

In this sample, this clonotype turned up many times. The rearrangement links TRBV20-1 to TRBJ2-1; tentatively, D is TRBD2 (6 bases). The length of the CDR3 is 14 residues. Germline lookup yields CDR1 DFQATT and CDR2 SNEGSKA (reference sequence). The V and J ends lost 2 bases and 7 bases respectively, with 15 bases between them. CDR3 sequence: CSARSQGGLNEQFF. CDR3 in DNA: TGCAGTGCTAGATCCCAGGGAGGTCTGAATGAGCAGTTCTTC.

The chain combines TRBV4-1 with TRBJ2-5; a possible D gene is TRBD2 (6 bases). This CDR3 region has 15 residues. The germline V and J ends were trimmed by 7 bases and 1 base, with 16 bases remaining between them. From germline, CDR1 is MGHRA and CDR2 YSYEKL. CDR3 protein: CASKDRDSPQETQYF. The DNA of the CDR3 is TGCGCCAGCAAGGACCGGGACTCTCCCCAAGAGACCCAGTACTTC.

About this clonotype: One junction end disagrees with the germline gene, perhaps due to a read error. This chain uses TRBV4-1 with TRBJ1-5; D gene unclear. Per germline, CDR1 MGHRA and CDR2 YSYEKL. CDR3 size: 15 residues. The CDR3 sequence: CASSQDLGSNQPEHF. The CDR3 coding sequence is TGCGCCAGCAGCCAAGACCTGGGATCTAATCAGCCCGAGCATTTT.

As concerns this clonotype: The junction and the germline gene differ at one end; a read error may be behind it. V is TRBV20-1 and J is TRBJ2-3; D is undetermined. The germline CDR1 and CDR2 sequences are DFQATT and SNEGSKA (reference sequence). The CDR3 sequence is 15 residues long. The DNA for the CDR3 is TGCAATGCTCCTCCGCAAGGGCTTAGCACAGATACGCAGTATTTT. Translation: CNAPPQGLSTDTQYF.

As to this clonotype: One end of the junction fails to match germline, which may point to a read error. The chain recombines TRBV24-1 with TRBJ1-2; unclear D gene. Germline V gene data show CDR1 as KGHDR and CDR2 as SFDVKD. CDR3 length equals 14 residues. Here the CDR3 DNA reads TGTGCCATCAGTGATTCGACGGCGAATCTGGGCTACACCTTC. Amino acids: CAISDSTANLGYTF.

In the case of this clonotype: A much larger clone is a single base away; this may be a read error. CDR3 DNA sequence: TGTGCCAGCAGCTTAGAGGCATCGGGAGGTGAGCAGTTCTTC. Translating gives CASSLEASGGEQFF. The chain recombines TRBV13 with TRBJ2-1; TRBD2 agrees at 7 bases. The CDR3 extends over 14 amino acids. Germline CDR1 is PRHDT and CDR2 is FYEKMQ (reference sequence). The V and J ends lost 1 base and 9 bases, in that order; junction bases with no gene match: 6.

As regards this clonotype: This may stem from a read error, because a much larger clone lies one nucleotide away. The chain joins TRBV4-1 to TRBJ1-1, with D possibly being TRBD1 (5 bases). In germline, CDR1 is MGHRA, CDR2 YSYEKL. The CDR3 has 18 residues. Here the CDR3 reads CASGQDFYPRRAGTEAFF. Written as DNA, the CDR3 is TGCGCCAGCGGCCAAGATTTTTACCCCCGCAGGGCGGGCACTGAAGCTTTCTTT.

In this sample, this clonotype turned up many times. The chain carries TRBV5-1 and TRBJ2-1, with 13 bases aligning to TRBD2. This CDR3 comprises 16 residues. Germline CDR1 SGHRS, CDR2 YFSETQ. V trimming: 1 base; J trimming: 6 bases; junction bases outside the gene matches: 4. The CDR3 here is CASSLTSGRALNEQFF. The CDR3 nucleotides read TGCGCCAGCAGCTTGACTAGCGGGAGGGCCCTCAATGAGCAGTTCTTC.

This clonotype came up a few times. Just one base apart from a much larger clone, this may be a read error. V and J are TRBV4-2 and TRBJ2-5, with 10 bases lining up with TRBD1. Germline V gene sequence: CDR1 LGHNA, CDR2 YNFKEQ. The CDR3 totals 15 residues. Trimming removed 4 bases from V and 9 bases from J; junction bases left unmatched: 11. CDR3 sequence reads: CASSLGQGFGEAQYF. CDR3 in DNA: TGTGCCAGCAGCCTGGGACAGGGGTTCGGGGAGGCCCAGTACTTC.

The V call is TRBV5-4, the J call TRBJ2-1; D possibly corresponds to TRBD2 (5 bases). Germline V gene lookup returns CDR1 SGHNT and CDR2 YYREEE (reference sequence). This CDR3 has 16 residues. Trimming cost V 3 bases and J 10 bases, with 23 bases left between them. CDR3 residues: CASSSRLTGKVKEQFF. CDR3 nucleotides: TGTGCCAGCAGCTCGAGACTAACGGGGAAAGTCAAAGAGCAGTTCTTC.

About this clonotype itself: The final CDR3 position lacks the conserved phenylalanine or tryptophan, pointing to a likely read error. Here the CDR3 reads CSALTTGWRSGANVLTS. The CDR3 DNA is TGCAGTGCCCTCACGACAGGGTGGCGCTCTGGGGCCAACGTTCTGACTTCC. The chain links TRBV20-1 to TRBJ2-6; 7 bases align to TRBD1. Per germline, CDR1 DFQATT and CDR2 SNEGSKA (reference sequence). The CDR3 contains 17 residues.

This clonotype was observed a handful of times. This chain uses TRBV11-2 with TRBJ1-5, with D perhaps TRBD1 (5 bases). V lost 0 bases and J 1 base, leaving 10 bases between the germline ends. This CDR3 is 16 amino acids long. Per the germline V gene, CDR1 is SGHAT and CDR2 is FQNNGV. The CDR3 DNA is TGTGCCAGCAGCTTAGAGGCAGGGATAAGCAATCAGCCCCAGCATTTT. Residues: CASSLEAGISNQPQHF.

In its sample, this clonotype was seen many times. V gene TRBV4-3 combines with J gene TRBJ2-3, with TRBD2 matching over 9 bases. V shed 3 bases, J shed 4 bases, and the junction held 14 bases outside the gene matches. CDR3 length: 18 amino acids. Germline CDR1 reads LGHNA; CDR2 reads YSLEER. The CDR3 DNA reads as TGCGCCAGCAGCCAGGCTACACAAGCGGGGGGCGGGGCAGATACGCAGTATTTT. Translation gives CASSQATQAGGGADTQYF.

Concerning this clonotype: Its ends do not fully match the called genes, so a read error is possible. DNA of the CDR3: TGTAGCTTCGCCACCGGGACAGGGTCCACAGATACGCAGTATTTT. As protein: CSFATGTGSTDTQYF. The genes are TRBV29-1 and TRBJ2-3; TRBD1 matches 9 bases. This CDR3 contains 15 residues. CDR1 and CDR2 (germline): SQVTM, ANQGSEA.

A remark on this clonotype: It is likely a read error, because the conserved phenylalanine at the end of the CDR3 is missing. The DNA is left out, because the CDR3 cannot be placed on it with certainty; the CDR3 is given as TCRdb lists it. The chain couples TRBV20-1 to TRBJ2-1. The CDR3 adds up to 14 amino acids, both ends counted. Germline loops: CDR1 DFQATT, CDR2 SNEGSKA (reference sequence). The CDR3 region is CSARVFASYNERFS.

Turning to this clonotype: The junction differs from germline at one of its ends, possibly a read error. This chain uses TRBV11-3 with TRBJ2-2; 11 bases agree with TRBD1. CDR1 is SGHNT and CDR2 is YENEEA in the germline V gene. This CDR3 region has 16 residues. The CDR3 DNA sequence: TGTGCCGGCAGCGGACAGGGGGCTGCAGGGACCCGGGAGCTGTTTTTT. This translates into CAGSGQGAAGTRELFF. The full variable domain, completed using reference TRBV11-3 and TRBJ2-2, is EAGVVQSPRYKIIEKKQPVAFWCNPISGHNTLYWYLQNLGQGPELLIRYENEEAVDDSQLPKDRFSAERLKGVDSTLKIQPAELGDSAVYLCAGSGQGAAGTRELFFGEGSRLTVL.

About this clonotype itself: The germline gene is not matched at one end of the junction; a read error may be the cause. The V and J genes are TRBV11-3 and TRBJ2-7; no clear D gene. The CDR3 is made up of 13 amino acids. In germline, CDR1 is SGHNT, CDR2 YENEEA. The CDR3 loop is CASSSLDANEHYF. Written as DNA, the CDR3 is TGTGCCAGCAGCTCGCTGGACGCGAACGAGCATTACTTC. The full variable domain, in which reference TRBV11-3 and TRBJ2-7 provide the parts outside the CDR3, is EAGVVQSPRYKIIEKKQPVAFWCNPISGHNTLYWYLQNLGQGPELLIRYENEEAVDDSQLPKDRFSAERLKGVDSTLKIQPAELGDSAVYLCASSSLDANEHYFGPGTRLTVT.

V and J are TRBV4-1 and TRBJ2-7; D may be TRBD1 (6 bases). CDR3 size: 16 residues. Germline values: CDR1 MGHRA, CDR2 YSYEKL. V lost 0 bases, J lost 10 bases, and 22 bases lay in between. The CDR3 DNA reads TGCGCCAGCAGCCAAGACGAGACAGGACATACCTACAAACAGTACTTC. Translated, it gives CASSQDETGHTYKQYF.

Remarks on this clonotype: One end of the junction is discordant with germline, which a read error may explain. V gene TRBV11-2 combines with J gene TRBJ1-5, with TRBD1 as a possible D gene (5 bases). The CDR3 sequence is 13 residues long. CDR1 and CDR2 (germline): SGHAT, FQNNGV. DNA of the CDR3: TGTGTCAGCAGCTTAGGGGATAATCAGCCCCAGCATTTT. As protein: CVSSLGDNQPQHF.

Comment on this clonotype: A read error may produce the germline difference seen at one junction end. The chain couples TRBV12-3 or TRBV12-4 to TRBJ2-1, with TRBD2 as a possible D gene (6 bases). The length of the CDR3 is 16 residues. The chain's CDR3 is CPSSSGWGGACNEQFF. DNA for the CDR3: TGTCCCAGCAGTTCCGGGTGGGGCGGGGCTTGCAATGAGCAGTTCTTC.

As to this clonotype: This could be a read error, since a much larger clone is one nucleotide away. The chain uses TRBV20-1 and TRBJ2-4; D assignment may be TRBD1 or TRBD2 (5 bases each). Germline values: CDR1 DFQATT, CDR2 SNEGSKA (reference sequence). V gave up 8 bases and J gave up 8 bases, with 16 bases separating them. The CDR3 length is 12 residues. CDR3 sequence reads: CSTGSGADIQYF. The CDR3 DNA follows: TGCAGTACTGGATCCGGGGCGGACATTCAGTACTTC.

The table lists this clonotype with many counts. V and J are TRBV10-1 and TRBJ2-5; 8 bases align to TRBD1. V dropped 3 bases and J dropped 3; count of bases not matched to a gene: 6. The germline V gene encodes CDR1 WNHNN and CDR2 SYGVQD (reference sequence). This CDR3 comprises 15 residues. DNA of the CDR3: TGCGCCAGCAGTGACCCCGGGACAGGAAAAGAGACCCAGTACTTC. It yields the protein CASSDPGTGKETQYF.

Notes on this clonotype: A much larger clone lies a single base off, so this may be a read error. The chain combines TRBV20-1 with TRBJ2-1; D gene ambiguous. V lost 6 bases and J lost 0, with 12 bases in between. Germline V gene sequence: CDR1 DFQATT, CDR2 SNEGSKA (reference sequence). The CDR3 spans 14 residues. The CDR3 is CSAIVPYSYNEQFF. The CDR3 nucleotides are TGCAGTGCCATCGTCCCATACTCCTACAATGAGCAGTTCTTC.

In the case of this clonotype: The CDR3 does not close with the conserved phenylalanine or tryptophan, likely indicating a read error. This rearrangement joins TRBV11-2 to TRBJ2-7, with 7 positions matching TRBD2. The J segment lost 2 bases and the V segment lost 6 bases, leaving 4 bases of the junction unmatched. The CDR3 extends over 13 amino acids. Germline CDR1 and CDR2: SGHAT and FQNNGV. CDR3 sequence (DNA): TGTGCCAGCAGGCCAGCGGGGACCTACGAGCAGTACACC. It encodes CASRPAGTYEQYT.